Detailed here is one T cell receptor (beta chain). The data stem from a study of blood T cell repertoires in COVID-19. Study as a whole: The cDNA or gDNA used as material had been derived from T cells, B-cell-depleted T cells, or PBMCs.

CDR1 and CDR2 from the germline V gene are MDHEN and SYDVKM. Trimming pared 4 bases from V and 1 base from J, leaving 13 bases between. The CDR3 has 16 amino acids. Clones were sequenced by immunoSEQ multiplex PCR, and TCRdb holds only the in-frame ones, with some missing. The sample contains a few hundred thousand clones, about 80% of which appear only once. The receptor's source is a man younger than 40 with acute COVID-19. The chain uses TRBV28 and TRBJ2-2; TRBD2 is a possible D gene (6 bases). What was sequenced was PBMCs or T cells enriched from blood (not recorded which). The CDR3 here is CASSSPGLRNTGELFF. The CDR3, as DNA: TGTGCCAGCAGTTCCCCAGGACTAAGGAACACCGGGGAGCTGTTTTTT.